This entry features one TCR beta chain sequence. Measured with immunoSEQ multiplex PCR; TCRdb has only the in-frame clones, and not every one. The table shows around 43,000 clones, with 91% occurring only once. This sample is drawn from a study of graft-versus-host responses after intestinal transplantation. V lost 0 bases and J 1 base, leaving 13 bases between the germline ends. Germline-derived CDR1 and CDR2 are LGHNA and YNFKEQ. The CDR3 is 17 residues long. The clonotype comes from a human patient who received an intestinal transplant, so some T cells may come from the graft donor. The sequences come from PBMCs, collected 524 days after transplant. The chain joins TRBV4-2 to TRBJ1-3, with D possibly being TRBD1 (5 bases). CDR3 loop: CASSQEGGHNSGNTIYF. CDR3 sequence (DNA): TGTGCCAGCAGCCAAGAAGGTGGACACAATTCTGGAAACACCATATATTTT.